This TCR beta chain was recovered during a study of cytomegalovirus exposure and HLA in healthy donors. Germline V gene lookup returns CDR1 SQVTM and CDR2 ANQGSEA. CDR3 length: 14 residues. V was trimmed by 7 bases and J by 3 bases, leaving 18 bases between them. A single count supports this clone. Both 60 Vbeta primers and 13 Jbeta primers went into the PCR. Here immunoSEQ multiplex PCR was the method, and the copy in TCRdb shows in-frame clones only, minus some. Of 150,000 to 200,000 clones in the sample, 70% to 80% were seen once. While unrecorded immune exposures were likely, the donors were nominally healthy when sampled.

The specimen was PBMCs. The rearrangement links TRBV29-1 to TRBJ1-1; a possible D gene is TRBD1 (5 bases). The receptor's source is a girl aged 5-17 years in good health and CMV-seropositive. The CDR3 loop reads CSARRQFRDTEAFF. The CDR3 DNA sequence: TGCAGCGCCAGACGACAGTTTAGGGACACTGAAGCTTTCTTT.